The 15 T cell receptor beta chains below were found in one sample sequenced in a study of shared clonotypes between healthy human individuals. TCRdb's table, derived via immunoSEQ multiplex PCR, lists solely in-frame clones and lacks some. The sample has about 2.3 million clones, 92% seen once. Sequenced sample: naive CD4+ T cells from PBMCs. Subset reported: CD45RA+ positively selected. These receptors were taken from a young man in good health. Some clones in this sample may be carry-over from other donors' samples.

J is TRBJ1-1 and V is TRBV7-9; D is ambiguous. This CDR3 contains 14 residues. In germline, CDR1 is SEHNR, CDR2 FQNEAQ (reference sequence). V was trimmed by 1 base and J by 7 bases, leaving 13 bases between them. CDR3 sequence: CASSLGGIAGEAFF. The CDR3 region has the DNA TGTGCCAGCAGCTTAGGAGGGATTGCTGGTGAAGCTTTCTTT.

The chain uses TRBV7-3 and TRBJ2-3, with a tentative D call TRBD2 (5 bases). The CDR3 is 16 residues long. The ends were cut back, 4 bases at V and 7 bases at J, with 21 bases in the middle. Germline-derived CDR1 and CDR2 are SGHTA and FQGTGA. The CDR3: CASSSPIHGLDNTQYF. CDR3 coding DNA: TGTGCCAGCAGCTCCCCAATCCACGGACTGGATAATACGCAGTATTTT.

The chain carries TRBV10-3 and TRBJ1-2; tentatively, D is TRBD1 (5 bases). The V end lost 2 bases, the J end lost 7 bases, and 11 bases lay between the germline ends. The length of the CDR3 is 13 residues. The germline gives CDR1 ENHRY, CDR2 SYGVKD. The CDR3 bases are TGTGCCATCAGTGAGGACAGCGGGTCTGGCTACACCTTC. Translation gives CAISEDSGSGYTF.

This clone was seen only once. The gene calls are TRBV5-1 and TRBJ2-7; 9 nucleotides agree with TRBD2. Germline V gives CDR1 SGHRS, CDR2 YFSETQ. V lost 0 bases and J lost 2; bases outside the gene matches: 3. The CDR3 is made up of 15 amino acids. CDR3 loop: CASSLVAGGPYEQYF. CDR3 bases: TGCGCCAGCAGCTTGGTTGCGGGAGGGCCCTACGAGCAGTACTTC.

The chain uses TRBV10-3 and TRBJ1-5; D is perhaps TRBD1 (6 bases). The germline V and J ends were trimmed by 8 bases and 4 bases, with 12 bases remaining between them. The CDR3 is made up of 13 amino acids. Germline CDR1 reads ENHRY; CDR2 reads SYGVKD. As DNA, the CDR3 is TGTGCCATCTCAGACAGGACAAATCAGCCCCAGCATTTT. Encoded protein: CAISDRTNQPQHF.

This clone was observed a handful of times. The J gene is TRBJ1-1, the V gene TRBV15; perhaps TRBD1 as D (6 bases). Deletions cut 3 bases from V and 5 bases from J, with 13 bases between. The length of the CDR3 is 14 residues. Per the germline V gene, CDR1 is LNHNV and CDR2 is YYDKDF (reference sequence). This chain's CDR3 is CATSSRGGRTEAFF. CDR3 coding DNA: TGTGCCACCAGCAGCAGAGGGGGAAGAACTGAAGCTTTCTTT.

The CDR3 sequence: CASSLVLGDVETQYF. As DNA, the CDR3 is TGTGCCAGCAGCTTAGTTCTTGGGGACGTGGAGACCCAGTACTTC. The J gene is TRBJ2-5, the V gene TRBV7-8; TRBD1 or TRBD2 may be the D gene (5 bases each). The CDR3 has 15 amino acids. Trimming shortened V by 1 base and J by 5 bases, and 14 bases separated the two germline ends. Germline lookup yields CDR1 SGHVS and CDR2 FQNEAQ.

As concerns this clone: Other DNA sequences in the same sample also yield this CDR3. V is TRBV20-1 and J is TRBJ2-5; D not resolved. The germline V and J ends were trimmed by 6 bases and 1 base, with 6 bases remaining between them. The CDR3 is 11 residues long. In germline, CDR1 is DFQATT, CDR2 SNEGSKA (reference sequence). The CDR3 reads CSAGSQETQYF. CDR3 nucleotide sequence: TGCAGTGCCGGGTCCCAAGAGACCCAGTACTTC.

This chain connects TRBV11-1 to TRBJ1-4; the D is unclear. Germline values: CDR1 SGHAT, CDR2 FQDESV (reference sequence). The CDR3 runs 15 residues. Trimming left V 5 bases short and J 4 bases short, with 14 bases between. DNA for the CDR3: TGTGCCAGCAGCCACATGACGGATGGTAATGAAAAACTGTTTTTT. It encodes CASSHMTDGNEKLFF.

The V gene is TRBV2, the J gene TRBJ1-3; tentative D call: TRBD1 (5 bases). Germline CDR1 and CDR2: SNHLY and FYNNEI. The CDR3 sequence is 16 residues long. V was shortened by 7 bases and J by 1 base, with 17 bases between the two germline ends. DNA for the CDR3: TGTGCCAGCACTCGGGAGGGGATCATTTCTGGAAACACCATATATTTT. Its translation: CASTREGIISGNTIYF.

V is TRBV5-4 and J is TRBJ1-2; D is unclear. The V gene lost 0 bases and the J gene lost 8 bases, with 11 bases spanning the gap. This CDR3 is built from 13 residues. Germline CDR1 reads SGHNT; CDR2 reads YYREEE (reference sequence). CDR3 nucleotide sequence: TGTGCCAGCAGCTTGGAAGGTCGAAGGGGCTACACCTTC. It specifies CASSLEGRRGYTF.

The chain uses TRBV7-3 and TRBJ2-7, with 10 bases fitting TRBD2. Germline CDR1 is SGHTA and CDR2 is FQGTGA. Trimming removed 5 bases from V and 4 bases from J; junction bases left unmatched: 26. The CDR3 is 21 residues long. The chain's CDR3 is CASSPPGQVSLLAGGLYEQYF. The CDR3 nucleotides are TGTGCCAGCAGCCCCCCTGGACAGGTTAGTTTGTTAGCGGGGGGCCTGTACGAGCAGTACTTC.

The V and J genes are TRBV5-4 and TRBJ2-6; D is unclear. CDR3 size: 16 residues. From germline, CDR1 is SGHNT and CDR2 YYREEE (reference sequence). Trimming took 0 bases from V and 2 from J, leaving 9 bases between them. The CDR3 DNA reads TGTGCCAGCAGCTTGGAACGGAGCGCTGGGGCCAACGTCCTGACTTTC. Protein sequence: CASSLERSAGANVLTF.

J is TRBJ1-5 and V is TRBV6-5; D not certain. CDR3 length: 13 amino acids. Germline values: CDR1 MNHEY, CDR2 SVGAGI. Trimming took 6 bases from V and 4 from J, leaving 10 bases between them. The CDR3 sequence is CASSKGWNQPQHF. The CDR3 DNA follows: TGTGCCAGCAGCAAGGGCTGGAATCAGCCCCAGCATTTT.

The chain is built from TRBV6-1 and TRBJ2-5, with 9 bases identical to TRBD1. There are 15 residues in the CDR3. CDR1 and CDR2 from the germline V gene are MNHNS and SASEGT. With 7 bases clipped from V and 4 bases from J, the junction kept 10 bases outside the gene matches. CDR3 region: CASKLVQGALETQYF. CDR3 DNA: TGTGCCAGCAAATTGGTACAGGGGGCTCTAGAGACCCAGTACTTC.